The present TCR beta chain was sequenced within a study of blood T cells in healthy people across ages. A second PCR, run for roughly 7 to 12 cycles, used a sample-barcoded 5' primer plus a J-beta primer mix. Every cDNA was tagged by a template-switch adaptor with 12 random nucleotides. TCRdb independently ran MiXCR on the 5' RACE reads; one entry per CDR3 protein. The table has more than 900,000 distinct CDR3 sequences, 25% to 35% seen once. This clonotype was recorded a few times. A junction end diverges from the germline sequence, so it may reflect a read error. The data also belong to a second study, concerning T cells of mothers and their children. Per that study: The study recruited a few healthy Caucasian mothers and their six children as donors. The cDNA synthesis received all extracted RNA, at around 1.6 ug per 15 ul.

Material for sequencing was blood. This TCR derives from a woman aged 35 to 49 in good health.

The CDR3 loop is CASSEDPSFTDTQYF. For the CDR3, the DNA is TGTGCCAGCAGCGAAGACCCTTCCTTCACAGATACGCAGTATTTT. The gene calls are TRBV14 and TRBJ2-3; no clear D gene. CDR1 is SGHDN, CDR2 FVKESK, per germline. The CDR3 covers 15 residues.